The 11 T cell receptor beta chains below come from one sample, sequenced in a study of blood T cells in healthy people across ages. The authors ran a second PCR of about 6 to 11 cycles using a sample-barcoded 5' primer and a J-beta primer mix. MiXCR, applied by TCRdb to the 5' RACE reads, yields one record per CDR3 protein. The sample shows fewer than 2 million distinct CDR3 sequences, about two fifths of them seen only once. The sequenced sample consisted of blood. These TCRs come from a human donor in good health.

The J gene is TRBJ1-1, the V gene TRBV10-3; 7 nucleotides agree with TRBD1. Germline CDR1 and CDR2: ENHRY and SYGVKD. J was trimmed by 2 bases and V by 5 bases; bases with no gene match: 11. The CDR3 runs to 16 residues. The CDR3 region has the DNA TGTGCCATCAGTAAAACAGGGGAGGGGTTAAACACTGAAGCTTTCTTT. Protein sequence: CAISKTGEGLNTEAFF.

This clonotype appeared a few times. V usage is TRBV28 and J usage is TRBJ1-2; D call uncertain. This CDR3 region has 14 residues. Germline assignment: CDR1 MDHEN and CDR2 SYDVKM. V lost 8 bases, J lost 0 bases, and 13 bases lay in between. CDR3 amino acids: CASRVAEANYGYTF. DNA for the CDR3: TGTGCCAGCCGAGTAGCAGAAGCTAACTATGGCTACACCTTC.

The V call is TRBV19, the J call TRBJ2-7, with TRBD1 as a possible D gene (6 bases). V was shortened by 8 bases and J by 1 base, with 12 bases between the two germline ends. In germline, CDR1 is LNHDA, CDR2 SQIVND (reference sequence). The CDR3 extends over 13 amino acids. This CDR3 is CASGAQGSYEQYF. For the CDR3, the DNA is TGTGCCAGTGGTGCCCAGGGGTCCTACGAGCAGTACTTC.

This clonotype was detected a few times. The CDR3 region has the DNA TGCGCCAGCAGGATGAGGGGCTTGGATGAGCAGTTCTTC. Residues: CASRMRGLDEQFF. This chain connects TRBV4-3 to TRBJ2-1; either TRBD1 or TRBD2 may supply D (5 bases each). Trimming took off 6 bases at V and 8 bases at J, with 14 bases between the two ends. This CDR3 is 13 amino acids long. CDR1 is LGHNA and CDR2 is YSLEER in the germline V gene.

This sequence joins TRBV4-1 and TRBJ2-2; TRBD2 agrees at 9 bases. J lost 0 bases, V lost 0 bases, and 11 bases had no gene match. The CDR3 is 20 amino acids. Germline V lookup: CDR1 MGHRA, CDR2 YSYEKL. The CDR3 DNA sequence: TGCGCCAGCAGCCAAGATTGGCTAGCGGGGTTGATATCGAACACCGGGGAGCTGTTTTTT. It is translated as CASSQDWLAGLISNTGELFF.

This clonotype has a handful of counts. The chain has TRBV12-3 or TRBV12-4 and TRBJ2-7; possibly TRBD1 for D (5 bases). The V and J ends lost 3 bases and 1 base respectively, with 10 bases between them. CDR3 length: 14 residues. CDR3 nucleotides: TGTGCCAGCAGTTTCAGTGACAGATCCTACGAGCAGTACTTC. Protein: CASSFSDRSYEQYF.

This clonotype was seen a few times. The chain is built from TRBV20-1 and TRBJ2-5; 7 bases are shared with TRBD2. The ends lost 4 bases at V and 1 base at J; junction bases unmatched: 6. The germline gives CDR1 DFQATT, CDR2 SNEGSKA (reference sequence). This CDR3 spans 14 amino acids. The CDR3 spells CSANGGEIQETQYF. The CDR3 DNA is TGCAGTGCTAATGGGGGGGAAATCCAAGAGACCCAGTACTTC.

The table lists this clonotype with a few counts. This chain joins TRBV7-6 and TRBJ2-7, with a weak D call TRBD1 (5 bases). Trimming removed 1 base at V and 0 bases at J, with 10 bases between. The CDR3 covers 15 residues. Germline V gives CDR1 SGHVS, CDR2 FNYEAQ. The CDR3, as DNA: TGTGCCAGCAGCTTAGGGACACGGCCCTCCTACGAGCAGTACTTC. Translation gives CASSLGTRPSYEQYF.

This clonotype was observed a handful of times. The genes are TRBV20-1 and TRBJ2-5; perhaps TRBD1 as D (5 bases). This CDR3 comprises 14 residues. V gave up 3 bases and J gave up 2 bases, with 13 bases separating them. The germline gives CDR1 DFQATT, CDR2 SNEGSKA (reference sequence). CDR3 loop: CSASKGEVQETQYF. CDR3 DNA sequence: TGCAGTGCTAGCAAAGGGGAAGTGCAAGAGACCCAGTACTTC.

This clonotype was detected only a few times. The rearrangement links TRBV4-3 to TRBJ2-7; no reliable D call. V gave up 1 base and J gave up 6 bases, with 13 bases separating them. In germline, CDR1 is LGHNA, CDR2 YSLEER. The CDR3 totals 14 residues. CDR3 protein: CASSQAPRPGEQYF. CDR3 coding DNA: TGCGCCAGCAGCCAAGCACCCCGTCCGGGCGAGCAGTACTTC.

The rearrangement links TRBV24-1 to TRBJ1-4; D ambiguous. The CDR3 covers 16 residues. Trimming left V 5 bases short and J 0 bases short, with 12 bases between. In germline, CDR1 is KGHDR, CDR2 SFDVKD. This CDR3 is CATSAPDGATNEKLFF. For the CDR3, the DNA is TGTGCCACCAGTGCCCCGGACGGCGCAACTAATGAAAAACTGTTTTTT.